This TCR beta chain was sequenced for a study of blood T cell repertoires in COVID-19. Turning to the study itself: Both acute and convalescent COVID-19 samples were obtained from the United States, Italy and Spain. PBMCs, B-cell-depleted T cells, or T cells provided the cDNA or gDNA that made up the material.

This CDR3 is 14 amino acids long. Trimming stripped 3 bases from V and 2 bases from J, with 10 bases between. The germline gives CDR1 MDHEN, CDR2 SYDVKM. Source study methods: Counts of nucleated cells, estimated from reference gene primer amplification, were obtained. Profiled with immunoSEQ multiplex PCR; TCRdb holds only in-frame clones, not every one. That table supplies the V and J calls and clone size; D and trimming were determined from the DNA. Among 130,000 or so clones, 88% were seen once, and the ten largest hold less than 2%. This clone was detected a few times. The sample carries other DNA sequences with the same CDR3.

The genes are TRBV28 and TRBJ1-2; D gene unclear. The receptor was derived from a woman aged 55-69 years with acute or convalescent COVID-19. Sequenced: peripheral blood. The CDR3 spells CASSFPGGNYGYTF. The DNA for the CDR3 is TGTGCCAGCAGTTTCCCGGGAGGAAACTATGGCTACACCTTC.